The 18 T cell receptor beta chains presented below share a single source sample, sequenced in a study of cytomegalovirus exposure and HLA in healthy donors. Primers: 60 Vbeta forward and 13 Jbeta reverse. The data were produced by immunoSEQ multiplex PCR, yet TCRdb's version contains in-frame clones alone and is incomplete. This sample has 120,000 or so clones; around 79% occur once, and the top ten carry approximately 6%. Sequences were obtained from PBMCs. These TCRs come from a woman in her thirties or forties in good health and CMV-seronegative.

The CDR3 DNA reads as TGTGCCAGCAGCTTAGGCCACTCTGAAGCTTTCTTT. It specifies CASSLGHSEAFF. This chain links TRBV7-2 with TRBJ1-1; D gene unclear. This CDR3 region has 12 residues. Germline CDR1 and CDR2: SGHTA and FQGNSA. V was trimmed by 1 base and J by 6 bases, leaving 6 bases between them.

CDR3 protein: CASSDPAATDTQYF. The CDR3, as DNA: TGTGCCAGCAGTGACCCAGCGGCCACAGATACGCAGTATTTT. The chain has TRBV2 and TRBJ2-3; perhaps TRBD2 as D (5 bases). Germline CDR1 reads SNHLY; CDR2 reads FYNNEI. The CDR3 covers 14 residues. Trimming cost V 3 bases and J 2 bases, with 9 bases left between them.

This chain connects TRBV28 to TRBJ2-1; the D gene is possibly TRBD2 (6 bases). The V gene's germline CDR1 is MDHEN and CDR2 SYDVKM. V lost 3 bases to trimming and J lost 6 bases, with 12 bases between them. The CDR3 is 14 amino acids. CDR3 coding DNA: TGTGCCAGCAGTTTCCTACTAGCAAGCAATGAGCAGTTCTTC. Amino acids: CASSFLLASNEQFF.

This clone was recorded once. The chain links TRBV7-2 to TRBJ2-3, with 7 bases lining up with TRBD2. The germline CDR1 and CDR2 sequences are SGHTA and FQGNSA. CDR3 size: 14 residues. J gave up 1 base and V 5 bases, and 3 bases lay outside the gene matches. The CDR3 spells CASSAAGGTDTQYF. The CDR3 DNA sequence: TGTGCCAGCAGCGCGGCGGGGGGCACAGATACGCAGTATTTT.

This sequence joins TRBV5-4 and TRBJ1-1, with D perhaps TRBD1 (6 bases). This CDR3 is 17 amino acids long. Per the germline V gene, CDR1 is SGHNT and CDR2 is YYREEE (reference sequence). The germline V and J ends were trimmed by 4 bases and 0 bases, with 19 bases remaining between them. CDR3 bases: TGTGCCAGCAGCCCAGGGACACCTCTTACCTTGAACACTGAAGCTTTCTTT. This gives the protein CASSPGTPLTLNTEAFF.

The CDR3 sequence is CASKLTETIPYEQYF. CDR3 DNA: TGCGCCAGCAAACTGACAGAAACCATACCTTACGAGCAGTACTTC. The genes are TRBV5-1 and TRBJ2-7, with a weak D call TRBD1 (5 bases). This CDR3 is 15 amino acids long. The germline V gene encodes CDR1 SGHRS and CDR2 YFSETQ. The V gene lost 6 bases and the J gene lost 4 bases, with 20 bases spanning the gap.

The CDR3 spells CASRPGTSGIWRETQYF. In DNA form, the CDR3 reads TGCGCCAGCAGGCCGGGGACTAGCGGGATTTGGAGAGAGACCCAGTACTTC. This chain connects TRBV4-1 to TRBJ2-5; 13 positions agree with TRBD2. Per germline, CDR1 MGHRA and CDR2 YSYEKL. The junction had 11 bases not matched to a gene; V was cut back by 6 bases and J by 4 bases. The CDR3 runs 17 residues.

This clone occurred once. The CDR3 DNA is TGTGCCAGCAACCCCTCTAGCGGGTCCATTTACGAGCAGTACTTC. Its translation is CASNPSSGSIYEQYF. The rearrangement uses TRBV7-2 and TRBJ2-7, with 8 bases identical to TRBD2. The CDR3 has 15 residues. Germline CDR1 SGHTA, CDR2 FQGNSA. J was trimmed by 4 bases and V by 7 bases; bases with no gene match: 12.

The chain recombines TRBV19 with TRBJ2-1; no clear D. This CDR3 is built from 16 residues. CDR1 is LNHDA and CDR2 is SQIVND in the germline V gene (reference sequence). Between the trimmed V and J ends, which lost 2 bases and 1 base, there was a span of 12 bases. The CDR3 sequence: CASSIRPAVSYNEQFF. In DNA form, the CDR3 reads TGTGCCAGTAGTATAAGGCCGGCGGTTTCCTACAATGAGCAGTTCTTC.

This chain's CDR3 is CASAGGGRNTGELFF. CDR3 nucleotides: TGTGCCAGCGCGGGGGGAGGGAGGAACACCGGGGAGCTGTTTTTT. V and J are TRBV27 and TRBJ2-2; 8 bases align to TRBD2. From germline, CDR1 is MNHEY and CDR2 SMNVEV (reference sequence). The junction had 6 bases not matched to a gene; V was cut back by 8 bases and J by 1 base. The CDR3 loop spans 15 amino acids.

The CDR3 is CASSLGGTAFYGYTF. CDR3 DNA sequence: TGTGCCAGCAGCTTGGGGGGGACAGCATTCTATGGCTACACCTTC. The rearrangement uses TRBV5-4 and TRBJ1-2; TRBD1 agrees at 7 bases. Germline V gene data show CDR1 as SGHNT and CDR2 as YYREEE (reference sequence). V dropped 0 bases and J dropped 4; count of bases not matched to a gene: 6. The CDR3 has 15 residues.

The rearrangement links TRBV19 to TRBJ2-5; the match to TRBD2 covers 11 bases. Trimming removed 4 bases from V and 5 bases from J; junction bases left unmatched: 6. This CDR3 contains 15 residues. Looked up from germline, CDR1 is LNHDA and CDR2 is SQIVND (reference sequence). CDR3 amino acids: CASSTIAGGPETQYF. The CDR3 DNA follows: TGTGCCAGTAGTACCATAGCGGGAGGGCCGGAGACCCAGTACTTC. Full variable domain (rest looked up from reference TRBV19 and TRBJ2-5): DGGITQSPKYLFRKEGQNVTLSCEQNLNHDAMYWYRQDPGQGLRLIYYSQIVNDFQKGDIAEGYSVSREKKESFPLTVTSAQKNPTAFYLCASSTIAGGPETQYFGPGTRLLVL.

The CDR3 nucleotides read TGTGCCATCAGTGAGTCGGAGGGATACACTGAAGCTTTCTTT. Protein sequence: CAISESEGYTEAFF. The chain uses TRBV10-3 and TRBJ1-1; no clear D gene. The CDR3 is 14 amino acids. Germline values: CDR1 ENHRY, CDR2 SYGVKD. Trimming removed 0 bases at V and 3 bases at J, with 8 bases between.

V is TRBV29-1 and J is TRBJ2-5, with 9 bases aligning to TRBD2. Per germline, CDR1 SQVTM and CDR2 ANQGSEA. This CDR3 region has 15 residues. The ends lost 1 base at V and 4 bases at J; junction bases unmatched: 7. CDR3 region: CSVEGLREGPETQYF. The DNA for the CDR3 is TGCAGCGTTGAAGGTTTGCGGGAGGGACCAGAGACCCAGTACTTC.

Details on this clone: Sequence at one end of the junction differs from germline and may be a read error. CDR3 nucleotides: TGTTCCAGCAGCCCAATAGGGAGGATGGGCTATGGCTACACCTTC. This codes for CSSSPIGRMGYGYTF. The chain links TRBV7-9 to TRBJ1-2, with D unclear. Germline assignment: CDR1 SEHNR and CDR2 FQNEAQ (reference sequence). The CDR3 has 15 residues. Full variable domain (remainder filled in from reference TRBV7-9 and TRBJ1-2): DTGVSQNPRHKITKRGQNVTFRCDPISEHNRLYWYRQTLGQGPEFLTYFQNEAQLEKSRLLSDRFSAERPKGSFSTLEIQRTEQGDSAMYLCSSSPIGRMGYGYTFGSGTRLTVV.

The CDR3 loop is CASSVVSGRSRTDTQYF. DNA of the CDR3: TGTGCCAGCAGCGTAGTGAGCGGGAGGTCACGCACAGATACGCAGTATTTT. The rearrangement links TRBV9 to TRBJ2-3, with 9 bases fitting TRBD2. The CDR3 loop spans 17 amino acids. From germline, CDR1 is SGDLS and CDR2 YYNGEE. With 0 bases clipped from V and 1 base from J, the junction kept 6 bases outside the gene matches.

For this clone: No conserved phenylalanine or tryptophan is present at the end of the CDR3, so a read error is the likely explanation. This chain uses TRBV5-1 with TRBJ2-7; 9 bases are shared with TRBD1. Germline assignment: CDR1 SGHRS and CDR2 YFSETQ. V lost 0 bases and J lost 1; bases outside the gene matches: 2. The CDR3 loop spans 15 amino acids. The CDR3 sequence: CASSLGGTGSYEQYL. The CDR3, as DNA: TGCGCCAGCAGCTTGGGGGGGACAGGGTCCTACGAGCAGTACCTC.

CDR3 sequence: CASSKIGGGSGRWGANVLTF. CDR3 nucleotides: TGCGCCAGCAGCAAAATTGGCGGGGGTTCGGGTCGTTGGGGGGCCAACGTCCTGACTTTC. The chain employs TRBV5-1 and TRBJ2-6; 7 nucleotides agree with TRBD2. CDR3 length equals 20 residues. Germline CDR1 and CDR2: SGHRS and YFSETQ. Losses at the gene ends were 4 bases for V and 4 bases for J; bases not matched to a gene: 20.